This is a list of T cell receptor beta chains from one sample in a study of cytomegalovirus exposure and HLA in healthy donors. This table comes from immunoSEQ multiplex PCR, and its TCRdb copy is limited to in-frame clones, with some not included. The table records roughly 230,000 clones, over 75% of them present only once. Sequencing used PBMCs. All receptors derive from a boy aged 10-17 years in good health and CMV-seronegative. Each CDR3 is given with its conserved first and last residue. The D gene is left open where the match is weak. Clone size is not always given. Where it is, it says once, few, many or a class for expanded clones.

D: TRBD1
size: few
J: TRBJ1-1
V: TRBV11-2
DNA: TGTGCCAGCAGCTTCCAAACGACAGGGGGGGAAGCTTTCTTT
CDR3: CASSFQTTGGEAFF

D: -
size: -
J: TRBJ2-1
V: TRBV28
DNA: TGTGCCAGCAGTTTAAGATCGGGGGGCACCTACAATGAGCAGTTCTTC
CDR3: CASSLRSGGTYNEQFF

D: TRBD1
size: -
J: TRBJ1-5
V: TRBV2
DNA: TGTGCCAGCAGTATGACAGGGGGCGATCAGCCCCAGCATTTT
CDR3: CASSMTGGDQPQHF

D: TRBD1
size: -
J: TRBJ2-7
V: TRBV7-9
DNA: TGTGCCAGCAGCCAACGGACAGGGGGCGACGAGCAGTACTTC
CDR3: CASSQRTGGDEQYF

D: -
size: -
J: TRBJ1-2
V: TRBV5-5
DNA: TGTGCCAGCAGCTTGGTTGCACAGACCTATGGCTACACCTTC
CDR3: CASSLVAQTYGYTF

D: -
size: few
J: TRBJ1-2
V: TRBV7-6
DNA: TGTGCCAGCAGCTTAGCGTACACCTCTAACTATGGCTACACCTTC
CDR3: CASSLAYTSNYGYTF

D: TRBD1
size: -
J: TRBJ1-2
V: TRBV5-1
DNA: TGCGCCAGCAGCTTGGATGGGGACAGGAGTGGCTACACCTTC
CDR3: CASSLDGDRSGYTF

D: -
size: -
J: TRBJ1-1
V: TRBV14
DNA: TGTGCCAGCAGTTACGGGGGGGGAGGGGTGATTGAAGCTTTCTTT
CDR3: CASSYGGGGVIEAFF

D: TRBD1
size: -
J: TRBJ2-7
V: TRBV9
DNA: TGTGCCAGCAGCGCTGGGACAGGGCCCTACGAGCAGTACTTC
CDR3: CASSAGTGPYEQYF

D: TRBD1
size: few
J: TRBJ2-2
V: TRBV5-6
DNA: TGTGCCAGCAGCTTTACAGGGGCCTACACCGGGGAGCTGTTTTTT
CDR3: CASSFTGAYTGELFF

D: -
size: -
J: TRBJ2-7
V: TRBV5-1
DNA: TGCGCCAGCAGCTCGCGGGGCAGCTACGAGCAGTACTTC
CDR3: CASSSRGSYEQYF

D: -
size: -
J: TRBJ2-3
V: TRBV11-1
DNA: TGTGCCAGCAGCTTAGCGGCGGGGTCAGATACGCAGTATTTT
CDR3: CASSLAAGSDTQYF

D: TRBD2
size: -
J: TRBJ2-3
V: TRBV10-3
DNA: TGTGCCATCAGTGGGACCCTAGCGGGAGTTACAGATACGCAGTATTTT
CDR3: CAISGTLAGVTDTQYF

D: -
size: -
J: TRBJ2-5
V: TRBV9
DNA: TGTGCCAGCAGCTTCCGACCTCGGAGGAGTGCCCAGTACTTC
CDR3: CASSFRPRRSAQYF